The 8 T cell receptor beta chains presented below share a single source sample, sequenced in a study of response to subunit inactivated influenza vaccine. TCRdb re-called the RT-PCR reads with MiXCR, one entry per CDR3 protein. The sample shows 450,000 to 700,000 distinct CDR3 sequences, approximately 15% of them seen only once. The sequencing used PBMCs from blood, collected 11 to 12 days after vaccination. These TCRs come from a man over 45 who received an inactivated influenza vaccine.

The rearrangement joins TRBV7-9 to TRBJ2-3; D could derive from TRBD1 or TRBD2 (5 bases each). Trimming pared 2 bases from V and 3 bases from J, leaving 15 bases between. CDR3 length: 16 residues. Per the germline V gene, CDR1 is SEHNR and CDR2 is FQNEAQ (reference sequence). This CDR3 reads CASSLLGDPYTDTQYF. The DNA for the CDR3 is TGTGCCAGCAGCTTACTGGGGGACCCCTATACAGATACGCAGTATTTT.

The chain is built from TRBV20-1 and TRBJ2-7; no clear D. V was shortened by 0 bases and J by 2 bases, with 14 bases between the two germline ends. CDR3 length: 15 residues. Germline V gives CDR1 DFQATT, CDR2 SNEGSKA (reference sequence). The chain's CDR3 is CSARDVSVRAYEQYF. The CDR3 region has the DNA TGCAGTGCTAGAGATGTCAGCGTGAGAGCCTACGAGCAGTACTTC.

This clonotype was detected a few times. This chain links TRBV2 with TRBJ2-2; 10 bases map to TRBD1. Per germline, CDR1 SNHLY and CDR2 FYNNEI. V shed 4 bases, J shed 1 base, and the junction held 6 bases outside the gene matches. The CDR3 consists of 17 residues. CDR3 coding DNA: TGTGCCAGCAGTGTCGGGACAGGGGTGATGAACACCGGGGAGCTGTTTTTT. The encoded protein is CASSVGTGVMNTGELFF.

This chain joins TRBV7-8 and TRBJ2-2; D ambiguous. The germline V gene has CDR1 SGHVS and CDR2 FQNEAQ. CDR3 length equals 16 residues. V gave up 3 bases and J gave up 1 base, with 12 bases separating them. The CDR3 DNA follows: TGTGCCAGCAGCTTCGCCGTAGGCCTGAACACCGGGGAGCTGTTTTTT. It is translated as CASSFAVGLNTGELFF.

The table lists this clonotype with a few counts. V and J are TRBV7-9 and TRBJ2-7; TRBD2 aligns across 10 bases. Germline assignment: CDR1 SEHNR and CDR2 FQNEAQ (reference sequence). CDR3 length equals 16 residues. After removal of 0 bases from V and 3 bases from J, the junction contained 5 bases not matched to a gene. The DNA of the CDR3 is TGTGCCAGCAGCTTAGCGTCTAGCGGGAGACGCTACGAGCAGTACTTC. Its protein product is CASSLASSGRRYEQYF.

This clonotype was seen a handful of times. The rearrangement uses TRBV7-2 and TRBJ1-5, with D perhaps matching TRBD1 (5 bases). CDR1 and CDR2 from the germline V gene are SGHTA and FQGNSA. Trimming shortened V by 1 base and J by 1 base, and 11 bases separated the two germline ends. This CDR3 region has 16 residues. In nucleotides, the CDR3 is TGTGCCAGCAGCTTAGGGGGGGTAAGGAGCAATCAGCCCCAGCATTTT. Translation: CASSLGGVRSNQPQHF. The full variable domain, in which reference TRBV7-2 and TRBJ1-5 provide the parts outside the CDR3, is GAGVSQSPSNKVTEKGKDVELRCDPISGHTALYWYRQSLGQGLEFLIYFQGNSAPDKSGLPSDRFSAERTGGSVSTLTIQRTQQEDSAVYLCASSLGGVRSNQPQHFGDGTRLSIL.

A few counts support this clonotype. The chain is built from TRBV20-1 and TRBJ2-7, with D perhaps matching TRBD1 (6 bases). Germline CDR1 DFQATT, CDR2 SNEGSKA (reference sequence). V lost 1 base and J lost 3, with 13 bases in between. The CDR3 covers 14 residues. The CDR3 protein is CSARALGHNYEQYF. The CDR3 region has the DNA TGCAGTGCTAGAGCTCTGGGACATAACTACGAGCAGTACTTC.

The rearrangement joins TRBV30 to TRBJ2-3; 10 positions match TRBD1. This CDR3 has 19 amino acids. The trim removed 0 bases at V and 2 bases at J, leaving 14 bases unmatched. Germline assignment: CDR1 GTSNPN and CDR2 SVGIG (reference sequence). The CDR3 sequence is CAWSVGTGVRRSYTDTQYF. CDR3 DNA sequence: TGTGCCTGGAGTGTAGGGACAGGGGTGCGACGGTCCTACACAGATACGCAGTATTTT.